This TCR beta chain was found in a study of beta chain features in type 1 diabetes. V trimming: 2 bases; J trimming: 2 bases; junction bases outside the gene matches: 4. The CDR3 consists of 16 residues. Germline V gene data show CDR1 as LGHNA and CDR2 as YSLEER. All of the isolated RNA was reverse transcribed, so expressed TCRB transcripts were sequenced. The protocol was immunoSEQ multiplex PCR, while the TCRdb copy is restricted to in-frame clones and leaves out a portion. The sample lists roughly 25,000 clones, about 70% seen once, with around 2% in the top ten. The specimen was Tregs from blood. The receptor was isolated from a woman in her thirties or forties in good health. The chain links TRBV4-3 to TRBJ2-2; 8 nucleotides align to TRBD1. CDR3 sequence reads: CASSQRTGINTGELFF. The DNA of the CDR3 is TGCGCCAGCAGCCAACGGACAGGGATCAACACCGGGGAGCTGTTTTTT.